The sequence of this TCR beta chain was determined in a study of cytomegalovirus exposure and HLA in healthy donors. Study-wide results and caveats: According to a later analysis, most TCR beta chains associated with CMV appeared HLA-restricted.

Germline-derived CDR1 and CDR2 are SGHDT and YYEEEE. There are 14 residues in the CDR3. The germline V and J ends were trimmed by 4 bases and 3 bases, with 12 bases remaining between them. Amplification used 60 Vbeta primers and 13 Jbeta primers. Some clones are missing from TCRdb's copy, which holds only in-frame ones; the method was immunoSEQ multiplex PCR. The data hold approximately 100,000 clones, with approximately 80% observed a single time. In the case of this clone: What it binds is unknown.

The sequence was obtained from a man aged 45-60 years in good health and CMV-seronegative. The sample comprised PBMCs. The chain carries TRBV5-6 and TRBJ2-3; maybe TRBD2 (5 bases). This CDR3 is CASSHRRGTDTQYF. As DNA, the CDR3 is TGTGCCAGCAGCCACCGCCGGGGTACAGATACGCAGTATTTT.